This entry features one T cell receptor beta chain sequence. Some clones are missing from TCRdb's copy, which holds only in-frame ones; the method was immunoSEQ multiplex PCR. The table records 70,000 to 100,000 clones, approximately 90% of them present only once. These data are taken from a study of T cell responses to AZD1222 COVID-19 vaccine. In germline, CDR1 is LGHNA, CDR2 YNFKEQ. The CDR3 is 20 residues long. Unmatched junction bases numbered 17, after V lost 0 bases and J lost 5 bases. The sample here was peripheral blood, taken 28 days after the second AZD1222 dose. This receptor was identified in an adult who received the AZD1222 COVID-19 vaccine. The rearrangement links TRBV4-2 to TRBJ2-2; TRBD2 matches at 8 bases. The CDR3 reads CASSQDGSAGGALETGELFF. CDR3 DNA: TGTGCCAGCAGCCAAGATGGTTCGGCCGGGGGGGCCTTGGAGACCGGGGAGCTGTTTTTT.